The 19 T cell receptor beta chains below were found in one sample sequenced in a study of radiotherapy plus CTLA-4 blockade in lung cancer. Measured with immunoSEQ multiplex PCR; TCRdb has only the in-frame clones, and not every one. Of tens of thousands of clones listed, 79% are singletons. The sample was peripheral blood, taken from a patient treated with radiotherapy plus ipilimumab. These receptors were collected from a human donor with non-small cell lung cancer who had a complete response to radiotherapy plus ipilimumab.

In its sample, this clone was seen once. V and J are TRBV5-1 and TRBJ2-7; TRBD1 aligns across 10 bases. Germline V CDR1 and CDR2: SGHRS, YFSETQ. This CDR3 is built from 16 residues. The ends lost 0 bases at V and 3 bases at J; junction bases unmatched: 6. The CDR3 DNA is TGCGCCAGCAGCTTGGGCGTGGGGGACAGGGGCTACGAGCAGTACGTC. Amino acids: CASSLGVGDRGYEQYV.

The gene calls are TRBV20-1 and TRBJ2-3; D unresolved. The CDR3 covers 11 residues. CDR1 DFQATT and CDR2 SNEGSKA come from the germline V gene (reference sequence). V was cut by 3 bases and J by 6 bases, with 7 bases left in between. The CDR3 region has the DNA TGCAGTGCTAGTCTGATGGATACGCAGTATTTT. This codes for CSASLMDTQYF.

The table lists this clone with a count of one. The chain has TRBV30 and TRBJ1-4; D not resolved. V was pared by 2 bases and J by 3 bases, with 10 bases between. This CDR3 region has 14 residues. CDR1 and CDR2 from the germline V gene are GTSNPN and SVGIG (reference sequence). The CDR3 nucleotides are TGTGCCTGGAGTCTAACGGGAGCTAATGAAAAACTGTTTTTT. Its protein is CAWSLTGANEKLFF.

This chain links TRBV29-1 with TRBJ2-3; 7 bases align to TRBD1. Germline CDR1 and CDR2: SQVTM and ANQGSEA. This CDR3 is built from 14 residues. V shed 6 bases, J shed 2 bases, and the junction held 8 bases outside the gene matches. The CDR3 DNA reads TGCAGCGTAGGACAGGACCACTACACAGATACGCAGTATTTT. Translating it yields CSVGQDHYTDTQYF.

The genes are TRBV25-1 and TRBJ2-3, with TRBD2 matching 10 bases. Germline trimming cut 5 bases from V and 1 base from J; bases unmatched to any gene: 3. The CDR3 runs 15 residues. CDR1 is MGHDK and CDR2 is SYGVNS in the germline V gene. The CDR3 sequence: CASSTLAGGTDTQYF. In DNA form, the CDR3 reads TGTGCCAGCAGTACTCTAGCGGGGGGCACAGATACGCAGTATTTT.

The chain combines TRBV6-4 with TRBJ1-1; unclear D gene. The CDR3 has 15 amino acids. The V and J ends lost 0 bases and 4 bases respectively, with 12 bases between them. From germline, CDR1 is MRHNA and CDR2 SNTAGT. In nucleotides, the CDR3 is TGTGCCAGCAGTGACTCAGGGCGCTTAGGCACTGAAGCTTTCTTT. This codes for CASSDSGRLGTEAFF.

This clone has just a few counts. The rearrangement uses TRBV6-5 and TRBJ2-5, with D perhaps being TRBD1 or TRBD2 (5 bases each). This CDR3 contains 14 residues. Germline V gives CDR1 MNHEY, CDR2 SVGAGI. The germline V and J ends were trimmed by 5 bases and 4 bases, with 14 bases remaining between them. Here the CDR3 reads CASSPPGAAETQYF. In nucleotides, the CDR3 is TGTGCCAGCAGTCCTCCCGGGGCAGCAGAGACCCAGTACTTC.

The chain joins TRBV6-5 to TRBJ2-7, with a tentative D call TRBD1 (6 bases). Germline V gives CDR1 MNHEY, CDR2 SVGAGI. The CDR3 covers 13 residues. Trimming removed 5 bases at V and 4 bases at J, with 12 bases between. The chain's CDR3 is CASSRSGQYEQYF. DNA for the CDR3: TGTGCCAGCAGTCGTTCCGGACAGTACGAGCAGTACTTC.

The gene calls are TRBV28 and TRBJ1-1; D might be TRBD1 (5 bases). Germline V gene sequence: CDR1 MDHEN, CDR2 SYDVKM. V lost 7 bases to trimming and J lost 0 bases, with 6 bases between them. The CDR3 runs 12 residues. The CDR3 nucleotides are TGTGCCAGCAAAGGGGTGAACACTGAAGCTTTCTTT. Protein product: CASKGVNTEAFF.

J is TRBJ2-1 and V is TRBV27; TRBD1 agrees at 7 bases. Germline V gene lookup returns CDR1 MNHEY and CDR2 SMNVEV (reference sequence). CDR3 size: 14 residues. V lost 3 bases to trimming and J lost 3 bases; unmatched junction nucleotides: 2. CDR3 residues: CASSFGDSYNEQFF. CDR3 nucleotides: TGTGCCAGCAGTTTCGGGGACAGCTACAATGAGCAGTTCTTC.

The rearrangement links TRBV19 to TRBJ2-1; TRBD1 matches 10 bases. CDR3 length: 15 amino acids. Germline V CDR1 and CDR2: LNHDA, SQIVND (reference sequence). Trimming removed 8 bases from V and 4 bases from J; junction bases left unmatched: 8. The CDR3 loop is CASLQTGGGYNEQFF. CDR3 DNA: TGTGCCAGTCTCCAGACAGGGGGCGGTTACAATGAGCAGTTCTTC.

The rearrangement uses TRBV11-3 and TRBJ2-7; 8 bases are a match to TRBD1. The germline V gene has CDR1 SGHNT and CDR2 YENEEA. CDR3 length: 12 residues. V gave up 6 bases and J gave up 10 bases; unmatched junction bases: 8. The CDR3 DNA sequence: TGTGCCAGCAGTTTCGGGACAGGTCATCAGTACGTC. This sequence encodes CASSFGTGHQYV.

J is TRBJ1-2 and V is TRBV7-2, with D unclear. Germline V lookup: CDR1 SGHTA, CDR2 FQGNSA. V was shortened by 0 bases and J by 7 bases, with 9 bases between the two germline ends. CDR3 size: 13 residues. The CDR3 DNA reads TGTGCCAGCAGCTTAGCGCGTGCTAGTGGCTACACCTTC. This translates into CASSLARASGYTF. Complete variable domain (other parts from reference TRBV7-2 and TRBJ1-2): GAGVSQSPSNKVTEKGKDVELRCDPISGHTALYWYRQSLGQGLEFLIYFQGNSAPDKSGLPSDRFSAERTGGSVSTLTIQRTQQEDSAVYLCASSLARASGYTFGSGTRLTVV.

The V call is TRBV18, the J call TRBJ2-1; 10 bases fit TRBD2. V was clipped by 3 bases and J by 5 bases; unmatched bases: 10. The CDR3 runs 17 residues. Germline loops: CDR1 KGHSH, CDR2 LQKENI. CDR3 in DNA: TGTGCCAGCTCACCTGTATCTAGCGGGGGTCGCGACAATGAGCAGTTCTTC. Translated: CASSPVSSGGRDNEQFF. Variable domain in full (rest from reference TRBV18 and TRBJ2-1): NAGVMQNPRHLVRRRGQEARLRCSPMKGHSHVYWYRQLPEEGLKFMVYLQKENIIDESGMPKERFSAEFPKEGPSILRIQQVVRGDSAAYFCASSPVSSGGRDNEQFFGPGTRLTVL.

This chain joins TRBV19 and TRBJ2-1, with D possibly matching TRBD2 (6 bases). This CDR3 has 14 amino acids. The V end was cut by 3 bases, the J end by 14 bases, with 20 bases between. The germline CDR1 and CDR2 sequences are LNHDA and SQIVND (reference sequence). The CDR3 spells CASSIGVAGRSEFF. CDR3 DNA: TGTGCCAGTAGTATCGGGGTGGCGGGACGGTCAGAGTTCTTC.

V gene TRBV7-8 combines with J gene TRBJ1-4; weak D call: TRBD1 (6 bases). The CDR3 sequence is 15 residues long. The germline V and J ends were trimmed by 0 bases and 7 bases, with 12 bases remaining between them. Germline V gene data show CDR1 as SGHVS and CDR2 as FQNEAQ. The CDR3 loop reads CASSLAGGLGEKLFF. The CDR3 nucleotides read TGTGCCAGCAGCTTAGCTGGGGGCTTGGGTGAAAAACTGTTTTTT. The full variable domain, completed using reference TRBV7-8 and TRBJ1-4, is GAGVSQSPRYKVAKRGQDVALRCDPISGHVSLFWYQQALGQGPEFLTYFQNEAQLDKSGLPSDRFFAERPEGSVSTLKIQRTQQEDSAVYLCASSLAGGLGEKLFFGSGTQLSVL.

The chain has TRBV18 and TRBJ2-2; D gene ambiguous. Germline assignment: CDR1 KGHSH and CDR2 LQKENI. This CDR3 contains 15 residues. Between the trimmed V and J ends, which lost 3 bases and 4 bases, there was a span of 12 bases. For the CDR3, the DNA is TGTGCCAGCTCACCGCGGTCCCTGGCCACCGGGGAGCTGTTTTTT. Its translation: CASSPRSLATGELFF.

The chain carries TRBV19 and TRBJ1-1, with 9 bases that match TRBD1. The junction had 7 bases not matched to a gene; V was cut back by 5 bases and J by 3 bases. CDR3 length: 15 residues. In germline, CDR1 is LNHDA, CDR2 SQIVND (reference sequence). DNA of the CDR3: TGTGCCAGTAGTGCGAAAGGACAGGGGTACACTGAAGCTTTCTTT. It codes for CASSAKGQGYTEAFF.

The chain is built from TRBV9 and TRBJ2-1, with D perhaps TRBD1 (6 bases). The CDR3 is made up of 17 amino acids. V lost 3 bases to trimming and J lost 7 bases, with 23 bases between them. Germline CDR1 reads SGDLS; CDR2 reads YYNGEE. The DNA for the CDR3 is TGTGCCAGCAGCGCCGAGCCAGGGACCAAGAGGGGGAATGAGCAGTTCTTC. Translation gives CASSAEPGTKRGNEQFF.